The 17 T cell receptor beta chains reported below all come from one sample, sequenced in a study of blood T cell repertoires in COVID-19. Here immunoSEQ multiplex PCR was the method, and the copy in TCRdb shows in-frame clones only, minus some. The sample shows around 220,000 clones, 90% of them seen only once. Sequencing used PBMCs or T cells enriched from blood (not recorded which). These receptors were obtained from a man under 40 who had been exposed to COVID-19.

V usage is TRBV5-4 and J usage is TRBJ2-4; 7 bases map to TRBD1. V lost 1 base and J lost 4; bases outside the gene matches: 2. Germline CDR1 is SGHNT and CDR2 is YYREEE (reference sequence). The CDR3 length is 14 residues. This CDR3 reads CASSLTGDKNIQYF. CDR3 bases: TGTGCCAGCAGCTTGACAGGGGATAAAAACATTCAGTACTTC.

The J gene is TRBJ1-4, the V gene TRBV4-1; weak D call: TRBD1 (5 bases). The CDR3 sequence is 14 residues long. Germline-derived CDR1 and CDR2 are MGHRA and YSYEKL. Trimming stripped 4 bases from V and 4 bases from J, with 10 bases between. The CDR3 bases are TGCGCCAGCAGCCCCCGGGGGTATAATGAAAAACTGTTTTTT. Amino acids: CASSPRGYNEKLFF.

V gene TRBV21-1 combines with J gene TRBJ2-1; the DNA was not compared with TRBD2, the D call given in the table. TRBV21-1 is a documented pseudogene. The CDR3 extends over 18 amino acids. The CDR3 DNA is TGTGCCAGCAGCACCCCAATAGCGGGGCCTTGCTCCTACAATGAGCAGTTCTTC. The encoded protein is CASSTPIAGPCSYNEQFF.

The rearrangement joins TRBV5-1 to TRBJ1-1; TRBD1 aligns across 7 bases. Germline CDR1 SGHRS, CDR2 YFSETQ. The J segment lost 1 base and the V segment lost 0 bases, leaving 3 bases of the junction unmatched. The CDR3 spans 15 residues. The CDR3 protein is CASSLGTGENTEAFF. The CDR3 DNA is TGCGCCAGCAGCTTGGGGACAGGTGAGAACACTGAAGCTTTCTTT.

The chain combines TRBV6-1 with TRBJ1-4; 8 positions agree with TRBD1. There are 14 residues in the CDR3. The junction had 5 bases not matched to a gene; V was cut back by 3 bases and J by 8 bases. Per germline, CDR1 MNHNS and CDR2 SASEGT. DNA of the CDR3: TGTGCCAGCAGTGAGGACAGGGAACGCGAAAAACTGTTTTTT. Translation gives CASSEDREREKLFF.

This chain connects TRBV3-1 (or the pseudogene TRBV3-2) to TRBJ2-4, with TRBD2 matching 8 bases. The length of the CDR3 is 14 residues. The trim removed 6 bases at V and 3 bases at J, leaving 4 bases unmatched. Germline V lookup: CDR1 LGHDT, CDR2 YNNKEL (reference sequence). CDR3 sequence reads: CASSSGASKNIQYF. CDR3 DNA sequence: TGTGCCAGCAGTAGCGGGGCGAGCAAAAACATTCAGTACTTC.

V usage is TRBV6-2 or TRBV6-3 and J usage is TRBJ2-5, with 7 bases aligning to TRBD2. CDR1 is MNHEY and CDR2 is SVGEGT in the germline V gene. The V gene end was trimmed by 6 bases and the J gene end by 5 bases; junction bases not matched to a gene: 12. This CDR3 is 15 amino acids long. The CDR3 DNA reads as TGTGCCAGCAGCTCCGGGGCCCTGGGGGGGGAGACCCAGTACTTC. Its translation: CASSSGALGGETQYF.

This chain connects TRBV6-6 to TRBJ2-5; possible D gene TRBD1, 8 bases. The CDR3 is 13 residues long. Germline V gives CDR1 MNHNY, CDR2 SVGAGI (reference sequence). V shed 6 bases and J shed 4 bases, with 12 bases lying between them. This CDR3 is CASSTGGGETQYF. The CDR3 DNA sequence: TGTGCCAGCAGCACAGGGGGGGGAGAGACCCAGTACTTC.

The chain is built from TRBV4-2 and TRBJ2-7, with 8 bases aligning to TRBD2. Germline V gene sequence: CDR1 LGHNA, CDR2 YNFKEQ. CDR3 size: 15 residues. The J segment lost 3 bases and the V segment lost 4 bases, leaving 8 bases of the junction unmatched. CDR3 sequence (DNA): TGTGCCAGCAGCCCGCGAGCGGGGGACCTCTACGAGCAGTACTTC. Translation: CASSPRAGDLYEQYF.

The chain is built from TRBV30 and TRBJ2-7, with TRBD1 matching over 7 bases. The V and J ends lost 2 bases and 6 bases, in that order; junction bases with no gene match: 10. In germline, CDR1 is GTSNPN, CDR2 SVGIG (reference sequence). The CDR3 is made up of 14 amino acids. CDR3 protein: CAWSLTGKVSEQYF. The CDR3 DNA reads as TGTGCCTGGAGTTTGACAGGGAAGGTCAGCGAGCAGTACTTC.

The DNA for the CDR3 is TGTGCCAGCAGCCAGCCCGGGGTGTCCGGGGAGCTGTTTTTT. It codes for CASSQPGVSGELFF. The V and J genes are TRBV14 and TRBJ2-2, with D tentatively TRBD2 (5 bases). V was pared by 3 bases and J by 6 bases, with 11 bases between. CDR3 length: 14 residues. CDR1 and CDR2 (germline): SGHDN, FVKESK.

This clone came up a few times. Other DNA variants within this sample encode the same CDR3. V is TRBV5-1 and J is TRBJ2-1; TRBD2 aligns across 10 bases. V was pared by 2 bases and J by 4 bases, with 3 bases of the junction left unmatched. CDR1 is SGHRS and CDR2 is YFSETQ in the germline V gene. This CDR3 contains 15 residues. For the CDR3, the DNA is TGCGCCAGCAGCTTTAGCGGGGGGCGTTACAATGAGCAGTTCTTC. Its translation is CASSFSGGRYNEQFF.

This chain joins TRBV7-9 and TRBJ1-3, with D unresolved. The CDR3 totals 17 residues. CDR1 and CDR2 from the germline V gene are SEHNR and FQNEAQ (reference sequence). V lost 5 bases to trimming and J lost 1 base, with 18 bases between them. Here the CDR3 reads CASSLLIGPGSGNTIYF. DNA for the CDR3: TGTGCCAGCAGCCTCCTCATTGGGCCGGGGTCTGGAAACACCATATATTTT.

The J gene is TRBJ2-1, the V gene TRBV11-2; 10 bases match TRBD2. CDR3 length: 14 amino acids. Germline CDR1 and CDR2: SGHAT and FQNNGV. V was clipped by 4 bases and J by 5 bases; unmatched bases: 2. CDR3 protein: CASSWSGGDNEQFF. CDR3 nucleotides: TGTGCCAGCAGCTGGAGCGGGGGGGACAATGAGCAGTTCTTC.

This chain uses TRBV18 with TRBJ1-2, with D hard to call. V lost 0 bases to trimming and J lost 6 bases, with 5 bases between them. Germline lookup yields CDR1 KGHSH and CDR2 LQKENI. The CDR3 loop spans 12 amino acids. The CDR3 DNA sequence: TGTGCCAGCTCACCACCCTCCCATGGCTACACCTTC. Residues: CASSPPSHGYTF.

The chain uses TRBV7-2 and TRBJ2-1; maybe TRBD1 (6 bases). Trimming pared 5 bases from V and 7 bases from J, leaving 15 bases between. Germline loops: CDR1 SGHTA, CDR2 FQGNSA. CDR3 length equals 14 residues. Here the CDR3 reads CASSPGQSLNEQFF. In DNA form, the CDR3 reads TGTGCCAGCAGCCCTGGACAGAGCCTAAATGAGCAGTTCTTC.

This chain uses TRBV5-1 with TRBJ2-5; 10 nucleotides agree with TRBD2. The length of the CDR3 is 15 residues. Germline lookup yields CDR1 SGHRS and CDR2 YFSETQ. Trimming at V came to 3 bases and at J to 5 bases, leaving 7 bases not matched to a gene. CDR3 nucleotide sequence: TGCGCCAGCAGCTCGACTAGCGGGTTTGGGGAGACCCAGTACTTC. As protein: CASSSTSGFGETQYF.